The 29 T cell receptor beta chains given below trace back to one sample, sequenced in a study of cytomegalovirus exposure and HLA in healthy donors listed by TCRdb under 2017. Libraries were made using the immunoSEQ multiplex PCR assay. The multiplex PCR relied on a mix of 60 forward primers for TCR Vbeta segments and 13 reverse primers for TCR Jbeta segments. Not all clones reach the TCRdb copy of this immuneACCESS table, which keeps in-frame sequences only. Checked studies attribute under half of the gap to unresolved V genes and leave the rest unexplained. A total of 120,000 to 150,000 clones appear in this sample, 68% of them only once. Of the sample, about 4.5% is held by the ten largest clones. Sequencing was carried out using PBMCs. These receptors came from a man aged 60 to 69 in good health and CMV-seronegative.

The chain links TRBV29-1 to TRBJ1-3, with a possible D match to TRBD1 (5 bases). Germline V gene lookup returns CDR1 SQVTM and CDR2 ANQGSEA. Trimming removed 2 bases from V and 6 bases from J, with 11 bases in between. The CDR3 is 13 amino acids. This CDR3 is CSVERTGTNTIYF. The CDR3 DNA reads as TGCAGCGTTGAACGAACAGGAACAAACACCATATATTTT.

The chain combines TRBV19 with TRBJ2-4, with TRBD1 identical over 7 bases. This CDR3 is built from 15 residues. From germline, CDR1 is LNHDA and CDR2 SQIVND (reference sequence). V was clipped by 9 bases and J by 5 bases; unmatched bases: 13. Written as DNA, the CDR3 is TGTGCCAGCAAGCCACACAGGGGACGCGAAAACATTCAGTACTTC. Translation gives CASKPHRGRENIQYF.

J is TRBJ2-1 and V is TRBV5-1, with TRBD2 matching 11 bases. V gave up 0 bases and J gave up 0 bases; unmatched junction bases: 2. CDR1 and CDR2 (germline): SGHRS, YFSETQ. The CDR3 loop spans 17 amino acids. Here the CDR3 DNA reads TGCGCCAGCAGCTTGGGGCTAGCGGGAGGCTCCTACAATGAGCAGTTCTTC. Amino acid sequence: CASSLGLAGGSYNEQFF.

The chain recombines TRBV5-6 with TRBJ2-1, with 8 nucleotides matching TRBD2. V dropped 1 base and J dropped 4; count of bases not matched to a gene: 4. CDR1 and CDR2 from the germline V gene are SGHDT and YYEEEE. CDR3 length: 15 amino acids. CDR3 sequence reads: CASSLRREGYNEQFF. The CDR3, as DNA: TGTGCCAGCAGCTTGCGACGGGAGGGATACAATGAGCAGTTCTTC. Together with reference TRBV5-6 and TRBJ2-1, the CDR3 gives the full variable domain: DAGVTQSPTHLIKTRGQQVTLRCSPKSGHDTVSWYQQALGQGPQFIFQYYEEEERQRGNFPDRFSGHQFPNYSSELNVNALLLGDSALYLCASSLRREGYNEQFFGPGTRLTVL.

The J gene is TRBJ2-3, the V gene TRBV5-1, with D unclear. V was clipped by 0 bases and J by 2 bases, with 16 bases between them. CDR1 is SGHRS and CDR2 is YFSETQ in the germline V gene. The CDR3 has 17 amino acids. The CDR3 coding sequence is TGCGCCAGCAGCTTGGAAACGACTGACCGCTTCACAGATACGCAGTATTTT. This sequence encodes CASSLETTDRFTDTQYF.

For the CDR3, the DNA is TGTGCCAGCAGTTACTCGGGGCGGAGCTACGAGCAGTACTTC. This sequence encodes CASSYSGRSYEQYF. The chain recombines TRBV6-5 with TRBJ2-7; D perhaps matches TRBD1 (5 bases). The length of the CDR3 is 14 residues. V gave up 0 bases and J gave up 3 bases, with 9 bases separating them. Germline V CDR1 and CDR2: MNHEY, SVGAGI.

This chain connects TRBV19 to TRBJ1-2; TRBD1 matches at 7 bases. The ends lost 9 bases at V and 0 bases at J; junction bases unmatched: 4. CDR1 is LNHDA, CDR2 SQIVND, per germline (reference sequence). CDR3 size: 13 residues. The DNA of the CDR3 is TGTGCCAGCCGGGACAGCCCTAACTATGGCTACACCTTC. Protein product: CASRDSPNYGYTF.

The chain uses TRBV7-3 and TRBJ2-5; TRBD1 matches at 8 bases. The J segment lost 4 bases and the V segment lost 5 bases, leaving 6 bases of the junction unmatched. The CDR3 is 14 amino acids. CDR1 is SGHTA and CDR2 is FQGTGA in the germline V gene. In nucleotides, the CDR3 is TGTGCCAGCAGCCAAGACAGGGGCGGAGAGACCCAGTACTTC. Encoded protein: CASSQDRGGETQYF.

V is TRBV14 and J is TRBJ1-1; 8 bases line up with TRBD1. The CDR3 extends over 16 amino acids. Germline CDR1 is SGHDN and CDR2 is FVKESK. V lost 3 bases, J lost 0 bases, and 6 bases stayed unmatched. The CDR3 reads CASSHRDRNMNTEAFF. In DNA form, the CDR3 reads TGTGCCAGCAGCCACCGGGACAGGAACATGAACACTGAAGCTTTCTTT.

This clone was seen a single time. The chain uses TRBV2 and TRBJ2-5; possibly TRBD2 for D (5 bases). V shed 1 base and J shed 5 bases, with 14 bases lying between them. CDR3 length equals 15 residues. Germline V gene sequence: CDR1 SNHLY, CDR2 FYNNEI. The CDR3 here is CASSEDSASGETQYF. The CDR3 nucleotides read TGTGCCAGCAGTGAAGATAGCGCGTCGGGGGAGACCCAGTACTTC.

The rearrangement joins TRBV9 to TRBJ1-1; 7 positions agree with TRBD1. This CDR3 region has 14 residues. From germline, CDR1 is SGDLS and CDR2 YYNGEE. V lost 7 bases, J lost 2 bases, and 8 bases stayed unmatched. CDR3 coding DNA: TGTGCCAGCGGTCCTACAGGGGAAAACACTGAAGCTTTCTTT. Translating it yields CASGPTGENTEAFF. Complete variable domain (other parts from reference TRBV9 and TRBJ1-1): DSGVTQTPKHLITATGQRVTLRCSPRSGDLSVYWYQQSLDQGLQFLIQYYNGEERAKGNILERFSAQQFPDLHSELNLSSLELGDSALYFCASGPTGENTEAFFGQGTRLTVV.

CDR3 DNA sequence: TGTGCCAGCAGTTACTCGATGTTGGAGGGAGGCGGGGAGCTGTTTTTT. Translation gives CASSYSMLEGGGELFF. The chain uses TRBV6-5 and TRBJ2-2, with a tentative D call TRBD2 (6 bases). Germline V CDR1 and CDR2: MNHEY, SVGAGI. CDR3 size: 16 residues. Between the trimmed V and J ends, which lost 0 bases and 7 bases, there was a span of 15 bases.

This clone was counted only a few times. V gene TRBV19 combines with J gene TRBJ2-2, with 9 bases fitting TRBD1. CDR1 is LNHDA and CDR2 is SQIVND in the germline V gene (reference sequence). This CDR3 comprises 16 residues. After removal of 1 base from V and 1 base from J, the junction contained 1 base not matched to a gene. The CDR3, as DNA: TGTGCCAGTAGTATAGGGGACAGGGTGAACACCGGGGAGCTGTTTTTT. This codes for CASSIGDRVNTGELFF.

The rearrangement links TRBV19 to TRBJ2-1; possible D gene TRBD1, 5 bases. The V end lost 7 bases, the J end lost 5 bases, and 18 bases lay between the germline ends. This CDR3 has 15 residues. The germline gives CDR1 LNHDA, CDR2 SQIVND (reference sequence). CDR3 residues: CASTPSSTEHNEQFF. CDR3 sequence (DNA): TGTGCCAGTACCCCCTCCTCGACAGAACACAATGAGCAGTTCTTC.

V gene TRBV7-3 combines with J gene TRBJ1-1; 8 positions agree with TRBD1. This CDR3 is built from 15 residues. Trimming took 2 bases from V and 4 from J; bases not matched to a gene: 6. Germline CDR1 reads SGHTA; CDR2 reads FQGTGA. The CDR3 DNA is TGTGCCAGCAGCTTAGCCCCGACAGGGGCCACTGAAGCTTTCTTT. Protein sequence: CASSLAPTGATEAFF.

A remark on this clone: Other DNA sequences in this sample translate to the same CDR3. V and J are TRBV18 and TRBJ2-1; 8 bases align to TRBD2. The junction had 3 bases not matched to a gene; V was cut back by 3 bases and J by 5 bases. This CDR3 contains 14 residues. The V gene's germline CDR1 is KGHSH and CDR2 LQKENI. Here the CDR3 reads CASSPLAGNNEQFF. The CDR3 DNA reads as TGTGCCAGCTCACCGCTAGCGGGCAACAATGAGCAGTTCTTC.

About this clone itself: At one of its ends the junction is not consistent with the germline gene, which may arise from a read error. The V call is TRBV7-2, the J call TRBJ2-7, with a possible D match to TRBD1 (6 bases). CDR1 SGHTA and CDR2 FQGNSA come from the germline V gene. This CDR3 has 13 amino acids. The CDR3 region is CASSLRTALEEYF. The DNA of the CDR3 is TGTGCCAGCAGCCTACGGACAGCCCTCGAGGAGTACTTC. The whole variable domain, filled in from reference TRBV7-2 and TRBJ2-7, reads GAGVSQSPSNKVTEKGKDVELRCDPISGHTALYWYRQSLGQGLEFLIYFQGNSAPDKSGLPSDRFSAERTGGSVSTLTIQRTQQEDSAVYLCASSLRTALEEYFGPGTRLTVT.

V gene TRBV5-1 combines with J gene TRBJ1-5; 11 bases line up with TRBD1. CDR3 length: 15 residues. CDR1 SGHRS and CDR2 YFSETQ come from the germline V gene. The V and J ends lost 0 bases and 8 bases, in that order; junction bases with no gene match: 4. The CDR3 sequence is CASSLGTGGEEPQHF. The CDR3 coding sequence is TGCGCCAGCAGCTTGGGGACAGGGGGCGAGGAGCCCCAGCATTTT.

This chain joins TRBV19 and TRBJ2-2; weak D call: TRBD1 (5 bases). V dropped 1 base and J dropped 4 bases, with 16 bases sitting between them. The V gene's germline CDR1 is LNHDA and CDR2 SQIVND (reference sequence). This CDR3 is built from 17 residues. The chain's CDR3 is CASSIGALERGTGELFF. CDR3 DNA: TGTGCCAGTAGTATAGGGGCCCTCGAAAGGGGCACCGGGGAGCTGTTTTTT.

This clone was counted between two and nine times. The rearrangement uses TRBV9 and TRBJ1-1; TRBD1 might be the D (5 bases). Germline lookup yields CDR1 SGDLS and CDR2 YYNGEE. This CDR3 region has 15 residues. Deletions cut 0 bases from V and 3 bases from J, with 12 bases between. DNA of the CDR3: TGTGCCAGCAGCGTAGGGGAGGGGAGGGACACTGAAGCTTTCTTT. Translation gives CASSVGEGRDTEAFF.

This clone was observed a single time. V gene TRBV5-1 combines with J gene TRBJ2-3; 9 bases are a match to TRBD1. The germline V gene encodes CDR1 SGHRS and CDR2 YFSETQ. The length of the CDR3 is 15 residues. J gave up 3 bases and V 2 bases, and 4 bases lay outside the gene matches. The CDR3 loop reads CASSFPGQGTDTQYF. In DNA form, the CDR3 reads TGCGCCAGCAGCTTCCCAGGACAGGGGACAGATACGCAGTATTTT.

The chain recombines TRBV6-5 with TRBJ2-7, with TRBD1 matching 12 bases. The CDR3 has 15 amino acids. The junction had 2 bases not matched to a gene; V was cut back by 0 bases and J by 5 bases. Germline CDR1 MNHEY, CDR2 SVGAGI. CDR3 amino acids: CASSYSGTGGDEQYF. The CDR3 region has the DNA TGTGCCAGCAGTTACTCAGGGACAGGGGGCGACGAGCAGTACTTC.

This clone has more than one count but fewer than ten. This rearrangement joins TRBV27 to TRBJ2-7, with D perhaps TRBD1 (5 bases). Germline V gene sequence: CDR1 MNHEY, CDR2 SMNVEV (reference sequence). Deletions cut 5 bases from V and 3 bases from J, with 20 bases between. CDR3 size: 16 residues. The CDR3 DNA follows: TGTGCCAGCAGTCCAAGGGCCCAGGGATTGATCTACGAGCAGTACTTC. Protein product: CASSPRAQGLIYEQYF.

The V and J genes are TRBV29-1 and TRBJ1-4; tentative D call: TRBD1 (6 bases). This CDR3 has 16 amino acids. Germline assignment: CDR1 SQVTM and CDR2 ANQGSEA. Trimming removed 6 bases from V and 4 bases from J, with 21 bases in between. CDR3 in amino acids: CSVPGGWGGNNEKLFF. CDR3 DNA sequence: TGCAGCGTCCCCGGGGGGTGGGGGGGCAATAATGAAAAACTGTTTTTT.

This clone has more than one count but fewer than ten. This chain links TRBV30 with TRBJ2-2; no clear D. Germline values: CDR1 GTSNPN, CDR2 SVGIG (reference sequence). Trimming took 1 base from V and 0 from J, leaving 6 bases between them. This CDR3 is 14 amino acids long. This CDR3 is CAWSGHTNTGELFF. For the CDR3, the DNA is TGTGCCTGGAGTGGACACACGAACACCGGGGAGCTGTTTTTT.

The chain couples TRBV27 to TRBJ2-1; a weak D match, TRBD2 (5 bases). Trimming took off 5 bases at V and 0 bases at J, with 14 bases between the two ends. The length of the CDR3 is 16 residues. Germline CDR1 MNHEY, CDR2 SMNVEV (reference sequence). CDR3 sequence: CASSRSRRSSYNEQFF. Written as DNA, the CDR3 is TGTGCCAGCAGTCGTAGCCGGAGGAGCTCCTACAATGAGCAGTTCTTC.

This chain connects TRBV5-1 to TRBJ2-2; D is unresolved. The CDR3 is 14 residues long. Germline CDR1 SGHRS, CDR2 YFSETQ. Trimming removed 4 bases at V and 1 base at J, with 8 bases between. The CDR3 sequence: CASSPPGNTGELFF. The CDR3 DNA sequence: TGCGCCAGCAGCCCCCCAGGGAACACCGGGGAGCTGTTTTTT. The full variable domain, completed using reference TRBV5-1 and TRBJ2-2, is KAGVTQTPRYLIKTRGQQVTLSCSPISGHRSVSWYQQTPGQGLQFLFEYFSETQRNKGNFPGRFSGRQFSNSRSEMNVSTLELGDSALYLCASSPPGNTGELFFGEGSRLTVL.

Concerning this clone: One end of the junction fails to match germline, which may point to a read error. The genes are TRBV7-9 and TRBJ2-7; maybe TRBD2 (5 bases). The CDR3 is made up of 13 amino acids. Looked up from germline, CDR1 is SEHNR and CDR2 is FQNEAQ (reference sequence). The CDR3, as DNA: TGTGCCACCAGCCGCGAGGGAGTCCACGAGCAGTACTTC. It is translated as CATSREGVHEQYF.

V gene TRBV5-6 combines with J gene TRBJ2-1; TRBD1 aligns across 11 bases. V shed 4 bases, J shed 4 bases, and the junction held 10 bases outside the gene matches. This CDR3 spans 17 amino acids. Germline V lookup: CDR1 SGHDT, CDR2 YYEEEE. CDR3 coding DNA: TGTGCCAGCAGCATACCCTCCCGGGACAGGGGGTACAATGAGCAGTTCTTC. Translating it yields CASSIPSRDRGYNEQFF.